This T cell receptor (beta chain) was identified in a study of blood T cells in healthy people across ages. General study points: A conclusive naive versus antigen-experienced comparison was prevented by the unsorted PBMCs. Total diversity from one million sequenced T cells was likely underestimated.

As for this clonotype: Its antigen is not identified. The junction does not match germline at one end; this may be a read error.

Germline assignment: CDR1 SNHLY and CDR2 FYNNEI. This CDR3 is built from 15 residues. A second PCR of roughly 7 to 11 cycles used a sample-barcoded 5' primer and a J-beta primer mix. TCRdb itself ran the 5' RACE reads through MiXCR, one entry per CDR3 protein. This sample yields approximately 810,000 distinct CDR3 sequences, of which 29% are seen a single time; roughly 17% belongs to the top ten. Per individual sample, total RNA of at least 5 micrograms was extracted. V usage is TRBV2 and J usage is TRBJ1-4; a weak D match, TRBD1 (6 bases). The sample taken for sequencing was blood. The clonotype was recovered from an elderly woman in good health. CDR3 sequence reads: CTSSRNRAANEKLFF. The CDR3 coding sequence is TGTACCAGCAGCAGGAACAGGGCAGCTAATGAAAAACTGTTTTTT.